This TCR beta chain was identified during a study of T cell changes during pregnancy in multiple sclerosis (dated by TCRdb to the late 2010s). The study in broad terms: The study examined how the T cell repertoire changed over the course of pregnancy in women with multiple sclerosis.

The library was produced with the immunoSEQ multiplex PCR assay. The source is immuneACCESS, and TCRdb retained only in-frame sequences with V and J called. Part of the clones is not carried over; for the studies checked, unresolved V genes explain less than half of this, and the remainder is unexplained. Across this sample there are around 97,000 clones, with over 75% seen only once. Around 0.8% of the sample is held by the ten biggest clonotypes. V is pruned by 4 bases and J by 4 bases, leaving 5 bases of the junction without a gene match. The CDR3 covers 15 residues, taking in both the cysteine and the phenylalanine. Solely the CDR3 DNA is kept, with 45 bases framed from the first base. The germline V gene gives CDR1 as SGHDN and CDR2 as FVKESK. Details on this clone: Its binding antigen is unknown. Base qualities are missing; no much larger clone stands one base away.

The source is a female donor in good health, enrolled as a control in a pregnancy study. This sequence uses TRBV14 and TRBJ2-2; 8 central bases correspond to TRBD1. Sequenced here: peripheral blood, sampled in the second trimester of pregnancy. The CDR3 loop reads CASSLDRGLTGELFF. The bases read TGTGCCAGCAGCCTTGACAGGGGCCTCACCGGGGAGCTGTTTTTT.